Described below is a single T cell receptor (beta chain) sequence and its context. This specimen belongs to a study of control samples from healthy donors and cancer patients. The table came from immunoSEQ multiplex PCR; TCRdb's copy has only in-frame clones and leaves some out. This sample has about 120,000 clones, with approximately 90% found just once. Per the germline V gene, CDR1 is MDHEN and CDR2 is SYDVKM. V lost 3 bases and J 4 bases, leaving 10 bases between the germline ends. This CDR3 contains 13 residues. The sequencing input was PBMCs. The source of this sequence is a woman between 45 and 65 years old with colorectal cancer. The J gene is TRBJ2-7, the V gene TRBV28; D might be TRBD2 (5 bases). The CDR3 reads CASSFTGIYEQYF. Written as DNA, the CDR3 is TGTGCCAGCAGTTTCACCGGGATTTACGAGCAGTACTTC.